This record covers a single T cell receptor (beta chain). What it binds is not known. The sample belongs to a study of OX40 agonist ivuxolimab in advanced cancers. Germline V gives CDR1 SGHTS, CDR2 YDEGEE. The CDR3 covers 18 residues. V shed 4 bases and J 4 bases; nucleotides not matched to a gene: 16. Using immunoSEQ multiplex PCR, the repertoire was profiled, and TCRdb retains in-frame clones only, with some absent. The sample holds 50,000 to 70,000 clones; over 80% are singletons and the top ten take 0.6% to 0.8%. Findings and caveats of the study: Researchers did not establish what antigens the expanded peripheral T cells target.

The sequence came from an adult with an advanced solid tumor such as melanoma, head and neck, liver or kidney cancer. The sequencing here drew on CD4+ or CD8+ T cells sorted from blood, taken in a trial of the OX40 agonist ivuxolimab. The rearrangement links TRBV5-8 to TRBJ2-5; TRBD2 matches 10 bases. The CDR3 here is CASSPADLAGVVRETQYF. As DNA, the CDR3 is TGTGCCAGCAGCCCGGCCGATCTAGCGGGAGTAGTACGAGAGACCCAGTACTTC.